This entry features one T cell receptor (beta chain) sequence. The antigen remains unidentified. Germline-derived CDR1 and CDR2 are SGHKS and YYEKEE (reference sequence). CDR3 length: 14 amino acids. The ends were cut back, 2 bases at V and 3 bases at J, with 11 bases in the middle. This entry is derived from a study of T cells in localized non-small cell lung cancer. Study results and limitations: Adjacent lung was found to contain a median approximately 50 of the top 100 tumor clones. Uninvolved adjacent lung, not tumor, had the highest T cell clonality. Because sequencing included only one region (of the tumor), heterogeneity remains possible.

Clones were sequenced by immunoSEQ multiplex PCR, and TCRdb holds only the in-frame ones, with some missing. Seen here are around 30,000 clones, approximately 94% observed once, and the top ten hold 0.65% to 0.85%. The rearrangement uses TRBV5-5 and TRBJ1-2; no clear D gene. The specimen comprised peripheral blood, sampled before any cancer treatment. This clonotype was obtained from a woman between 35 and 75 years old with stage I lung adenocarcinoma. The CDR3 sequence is CASSLGRLDYGYTF. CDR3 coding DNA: TGTGCCAGCAGCTTAGGCAGGTTAGACTATGGCTACACCTTC.